One sample yielded the 10 T cell receptor beta chains listed below, sequenced in a study of shared clonotypes between healthy human individuals. Produced via immunoSEQ multiplex PCR; TCRdb's table is partial and in-frame only. The profile shows under 650,000 clones, 90% to 96% of them singletons. Material for sequencing was naive CD4+ T cells sorted from blood. This sample's subset: CD45RA+ positively selected. All receptors come from a woman under 40 in good health.

The chain is built from TRBV6-1 and TRBJ1-5; no definite D call. The CDR3 sequence is 14 residues long. Trimming removed 1 base at V and 3 bases at J, with 7 bases between. Germline CDR1 MNHNS, CDR2 SASEGT. This CDR3 is CASSEGWDNQPQHF. The CDR3 nucleotides are TGTGCCAGCAGTGAAGGGTGGGACAATCAGCCCCAGCATTTT.

This chain links TRBV18 with TRBJ2-5; D gene ambiguous. Germline CDR1 and CDR2: KGHSH and LQKENI. The CDR3 consists of 13 residues. Trimming removed 1 base at V and 3 bases at J, with 6 bases between. The CDR3 is CASSPRNEETQYF. DNA for the CDR3: TGTGCCAGCTCACCACGAAATGAAGAGACCCAGTACTTC.

V usage is TRBV2 and J usage is TRBJ2-1; no clear D. The CDR3 length is 14 residues. In germline, CDR1 is SNHLY, CDR2 FYNNEI. Trimming cost V 4 bases and J 0 bases, with 7 bases left between them. The CDR3 region has the DNA TGTGCCAGCAGTGGCCGGAGCTCCTACAATGAGCAGTTCTTC. It encodes CASSGRSSYNEQFF.

This clone was seen only once. The chain links TRBV7-8 to TRBJ2-7; no reliable D call. The CDR3 is made up of 12 amino acids. CDR1 SGHVS and CDR2 FQNEAQ come from the germline V gene. Between the trimmed V and J ends, which lost 5 bases and 4 bases, there was a span of 9 bases. The chain's CDR3 is CASSQSGYEQYF. CDR3 DNA sequence: TGTGCCAGCAGCCAGAGTGGATACGAGCAGTACTTC.

The chain has TRBV19 and TRBJ2-7; D possibly corresponds to TRBD2 (5 bases). Trimming pared 4 bases from V and 0 bases from J, leaving 7 bases between. CDR1 is LNHDA, CDR2 SQIVND, per germline (reference sequence). The CDR3 is 13 residues long. CDR3 sequence (DNA): TGTGCCAGTAGTACACGGGACTCCTACGAGCAGTACTTC. It codes for CASSTRDSYEQYF. The full variable domain, rest sourced from reference TRBV19 and TRBJ2-7, is DGGITQSPKYLFRKEGQNVTLSCEQNLNHDAMYWYRQDPGQGLRLIYYSQIVNDFQKGDIAEGYSVSREKKESFPLTVTSAQKNPTAFYLCASSTRDSYEQYFGPGTRLTVT.

The J gene is TRBJ2-3, the V gene TRBV25-1; either TRBD1 or TRBD2 may supply D (5 bases each). V dropped 4 bases and J dropped 1 base, with 12 bases sitting between them. Germline V CDR1 and CDR2: MGHDK, SYGVNS. This CDR3 has 15 residues. DNA of the CDR3: TGTGCCAGCAGTGGACCGGGACCGCGCACAGATACGCAGTATTTT. Translation: CASSGPGPRTDTQYF.

The chain recombines TRBV30 with TRBJ1-5, with D possibly TRBD1 on 5 matching bases. CDR1 is GTSNPN and CDR2 is SVGIG in the germline V gene (reference sequence). The CDR3 contains 13 residues. Trimming left V 7 bases short and J 5 bases short, with 15 bases between. The CDR3 sequence: CAFEGGRDQPQHF. The CDR3 DNA reads TGTGCCTTCGAAGGAGGCAGGGATCAGCCCCAGCATTTT.

The chain carries TRBV2 and TRBJ2-5, with 8 positions matching TRBD2. This CDR3 spans 16 amino acids. The junction had 3 bases not matched to a gene; V was cut back by 0 bases and J by 0 bases. Germline V lookup: CDR1 SNHLY, CDR2 FYNNEI. The CDR3 DNA reads TGTGCCAGCAGTGAAGCGGGTAGCGGGAACCAAGAGACCCAGTACTTC. This sequence encodes CASSEAGSGNQETQYF.

The V gene is TRBV18, the J gene TRBJ2-5; 11 bases match TRBD1. The germline V gene encodes CDR1 KGHSH and CDR2 LQKENI. The CDR3 spans 17 residues. V was pared by 1 base and J by 5 bases, with 9 bases of the junction left unmatched. The CDR3 nucleotides are TGTGCCAGCTCACCACAAAAAAGGACAGGGGGCGCGGAGACCCAGTACTTC. Its translation: CASSPQKRTGGAETQYF.

A single count supports this clone. V gene TRBV10-3 combines with J gene TRBJ2-5; 8 bases are a match to TRBD2. Germline CDR1 ENHRY, CDR2 SYGVKD. The CDR3 is made up of 13 amino acids. V lost 7 bases to trimming and J lost 5 bases; unmatched junction nucleotides: 6. The CDR3 DNA is TGTGCCATCACCGGGGGGGCGGAGGAGACCCAGTACTTC. Translation: CAITGGAEETQYF.